The following is a T cell receptor beta chain sequence with its context. Its antigen remains undetermined. No qualities accompany the bases; no much larger clone lies one base away. CDR3 length: 14 amino acids, cysteine to phenylalanine. The retained sequence is limited to the CDR3, 42 bases, with the frame set at the first base. The V end gives up 3 bases and the J end 2 bases, leaving 4 bases in the junction not matched to a gene. The germline V gene encodes CDR1 MDHEN and CDR2 SYDVKM. The data were taken from a study of PD-1 blockade in classical Hodgkin lymphoma (dated by TCRdb to 2019 to 2021). Background on the whole study: Nivolumab dosing was 3 mg/kg intravenously every 2 weeks, continuing until either disease progression or unacceptable toxicity. To define a peripheral blood immune signature of response to PD-1 blockade in classical Hodgkin lymphoma, the study combined TCR beta sequencing with CyTOF.

The label giving this sample's time point can be read as: cycle 4 day 1 (C4D1), after more than 5 weeks of nivolumab. Every trial patient had relapsed after autologous stem cell transplantation, and cohorts A, B and C differed in prior brentuximab vedotin exposure. A total of roughly 57 patients with relapsed/refractory classical Hodgkin lymphoma made up the trial cohort, and each patient's best overall response was complete response, partial response or progressive disease. Trial patients were treated with single-agent nivolumab in the multi-cohort phase II CheckMate 205 trial. An independent review committee assessed best overall response by applying the 2007 International Working Group response criteria. Trial PBMCs were collected immediately before nivolumab initiation (C1D1) and during therapy at cycle 2 day 1 and cycle 4 day 1. Peripheral blood was collected in 8 mL Vacutainer Cell Preparation Tubes, from which PBMCs were isolated by centrifugation and then cryopreserved.

Genomic DNA was isolated using the Qiagen DNeasy kit from unsorted PBMCs as well as from negatively selected CD4+ and CD8+ fractions. Using primers that anneal to V and J segments, immunoSEQ multiplex PCR amplified the TCR beta CDR3 regions. A synthetic immune receptor repertoire was used to minimize amplification bias, and any remaining bias was removed computationally after sequencing. The original pipeline was this. Custom Python scripts were used to quantify repertoire diversity as the Shannon entropy index. Unsorted, CD4+ and CD8+ repertoires were analyzed separately, except for combined analyses in which CD4+ and CD8+ sequences were merged in silico. A clone was considered expanded if an increase in frequency of at least 2-fold after treatment relative to C1D1 was found, and a pseudocount of 0.5 was applied to clones undetected at baseline. Clones with 0 or 1 copy at C1D1 were defined as singleton clones, while clones with 2 or more copies were defined as non-singleton clones. Clones expanded in unsorted samples were labelled as CD4+, CD8+ or unknown by matching protein sequences in sorted samples from the same patient. Wilcoxon tests on paired samples were used to test diversity changes from C1D1 to C4D1. TCRdb mirrors the immuneACCESS table, restricted to in-frame sequences. Some clones are absent from its copies; in checked studies, under half trace to an unresolved V gene, and the reason for the others is unknown. The V and J calls and clone size were taken over from that table, and D and trimming were inferred from the DNA. Recorded for this sample are about 24,000 clones; about 88% of them occurred a single time. The top ten constitute roughly 6.2% of the sample.

On the study overall, not on this receptor specifically: The study was limited to a single clinical trial cohort, and causes of repertoire differences, possibly disease activity or prior therapy, remained undefined. Trial patients with a complete response had baseline diversity similar to that of newly diagnosed patients, while partial responders and progressors had significantly lower diversity. Baseline TCR diversity was reported to be lower in newly diagnosed patients than in healthy donors, and even lower in relapsed/refractory patients. CD4+ but not CD8+ TCR diversity rose significantly by C4D1 (p=0.0027 vs p=0.16), most apparent in complete responders (p=0.02). Lower diversity was observed in patients in whom nivolumab was started less than 1 year after ASCT, and these patients were excluded from later analyses so that confounding by immune reconstitution would be avoided.

The rearrangement combines TRBV28 with TRBJ2-7; 7 junctional bases match TRBD1. Sequences were derived from peripheral blood mononuclear cells (PBMCs), sampled before the fourth cycle of nivolumab. The sequence was obtained from a human donor with classical Hodgkin lymphoma. The encoded CDR3 is CASSLGQRTYEQYF. The DNA sequence is TGTGCCAGCAGTTTGGGACAGAGAACCTACGAGCAGTACTTC.